A selection of T cell receptor beta chains follows, all from one sample in a study of post-analysis software for immune sequencing data. TCRdb analysed the PCR reads with MiXCR anew, one entry per CDR3 protein. The sample carries 380,000 or so distinct CDR3 sequences, less than 35% recorded once. Sequenced: blood. These receptors originate from a girl between 10 and 17 years old with multiple sclerosis. Each CDR3 is given with its conserved first and last residue. Fields, in order: V gene, J gene, D gene, CDR3 protein. The D gene is left open where the match is weak.

TRBV5-6	TRBJ2-7	TRBD1	CASSLGRGLHEQYF
TRBV20-1	TRBJ1-1	.	CSARNRGTEAFF
TRBV4-1	TRBJ2-5	.	CASSLGTSPGTQYF
TRBV6-1	TRBJ2-5	TRBD1	CASSAPVGQGLFVVETQYF
TRBV11-2	TRBJ1-1	.	CASSSPYTTRRDTEAFF
TRBV7-6	TRBJ1-6	.	CASSLEPNSYNSPLHF
TRBV12-3/TRBV12-4	TRBJ2-3	.	CASSPGDTSTDAQYF
TRBV4-3	TRBJ2-6	.	CASSQEGTGANVLTF
TRBV7-9	TRBJ2-5	TRBD2	CASSLGQRGGGETQYF
TRBV20-1	TRBJ2-7	TRBD1	CSARRSTGSSYEQYF
TRBV6-2/TRBV6-3	TRBJ1-5	TRBD1	CASRTGTGCQPQHF
TRBV11-1	TRBJ2-1	TRBD1	CASSFPRDRDSTPGDNEQFF
TRBV3-1	TRBJ1-2	.	CASSPWANYGYTF
TRBV10-2	TRBJ2-5	TRBD2	CASLGLAGGQETQYF
TRBV5-1	TRBJ2-3	.	CASSLGRNTQYF
TRBV4-1	TRBJ1-5	.	CASSQVGVDQPQHF
TRBV6-6	TRBJ2-1	.	CASSYSNRVWSYNEQFF
TRBV4-1	TRBJ2-7	.	CASSQQTGYEQYF
TRBV2	TRBJ2-7	.	CASSEEAPLYEQYF
TRBV28	TRBJ2-7	TRBD1	CASVDGARGRGEQYF
TRBV29-1	TRBJ1-4	TRBD1	CSVLRGQGEKLFF
TRBV11-2	TRBJ2-7	TRBD1	CTSSPNRDRAFYGQYF
TRBV4-1	TRBJ2-7	TRBD1	CASSQAAQGVGEQYF
TRBV4-1	TRBJ1-1	TRBD1	CASSPTGAGKVNTEAFF
TRBV5-1	.	.	CASSPRVDEQYF
TRBV5-1	TRBJ1-2	TRBD1	CASTTGQAVDGYTF
TRBV5-4	TRBJ2-3	TRBD2	CASSHLAGETDTQYF
TRBV2	TRBJ2-7	TRBD2	CASRPSGGSGREQYF
TRBV5-1	TRBJ2-1	TRBD1	CASRPGQGAFNEQFF
TRBV6-5	.	TRBD1	CASTVNPGGSYNEQYF
TRBV2	TRBJ2-7	.	CASSDLTEQYF
TRBV20-1	TRBJ2-5	TRBD2	CSARDEGLVDETQYF
TRBV18	TRBJ2-5	.	CASSPGDQETQYF
TRBV7-2	TRBJ1-2	.	CASSSYTGSYTF
TRBV7-2	TRBJ1-2	.	CASSLLGKGGGDGYTF
TRBV20-1	TRBJ2-7	TRBD1	CSARADTGGGYEQYF
TRBV2	TRBJ1-1	.	CASSVNTEAFF
TRBV6-1	TRBJ1-1	.	CASSPVRESTEAFF
TRBV6-5	TRBJ1-1	.	CATLSERGGTEAFF
TRBV10-2	TRBJ1-4	TRBD1	CASSPGTGGEEEKLFF
TRBV12-3/TRBV12-4	TRBJ1-2	.	CASSTNSATLEGYTF
TRBV3-1	TRBJ1-2	.	CASSQDDSYGYTF
TRBV27	TRBJ1-6	.	CASSLFSGTGSSYNSPLHF
TRBV5-8	TRBJ1-1	.	CASSLADNTEAFF
TRBV30	TRBJ2-1	TRBD1	CAWRRGQYYNEQFF
TRBV20-1	TRBJ1-6	.	CSAREAGAYNSPLHF
TRBV28	TRBJ2-7	.	CASMGLVETYEQYF
TRBV12-3/TRBV12-4	TRBJ2-7	.	CASSLQRTECEQYF
TRBV5-8	TRBJ1-2	TRBD1	CASSAQDRAAAGYTF
TRBV20-1	TRBJ2-1	TRBD1	CSATTGTGALTSPNEQFF
TRBV5-1	TRBJ2-7	TRBD1	CASSLRDRALGPYEQYF
TRBV7-9	TRBJ2-7	TRBD1	CASSSKTGSYEQYF
TRBV20-1	TRBJ1-5	TRBD1	CSAQSPGQGYQGHQPQHF